This TCR beta chain was profiled in a study of blood T cell repertoires in COVID-19. Study-level information: Spain, Italy and the United States supplied samples that represented acute and convalescent COVID-19. PBMCs, B-cell-depleted T cells, or T cells provided the cDNA or gDNA that made up the material.

Methods used by the authors: How many nucleated cells were present was estimated from reference gene primer amplification. Some clones are missing from TCRdb's copy, which holds only in-frame ones; the method was immunoSEQ multiplex PCR. Clone size and V and J calls were adopted from that table, with D and trimming inferred from the DNA. The table lists approximately 110,000 clones, around 89% of them singletons. The CDR3 spans 13 residues. CDR1 is MNHEY, CDR2 SMNVEV, per germline (reference sequence). V was trimmed by 6 bases and J by 10 bases, leaving 19 bases between them. The chain couples TRBV27 to TRBJ2-7, with D possibly matching TRBD1 (6 bases). The receptor comes from a human donor in a cohort sampled during active COVID-19. Material for sequencing was peripheral blood. The CDR3 is CASRYNPGATQYF. CDR3 DNA sequence: TGTGCCAGCAGATATAATCCAGGGGCGACTCAGTACTTC.